The 11 T cell receptor beta chains below were found in one sample sequenced in a study of response to subunit inactivated influenza vaccine (dated 2018 in TCRdb). Preparation of the library involved RT-PCR. The run used an Illumina HiSeq 2500. The raw public data were reprocessed by TCRdb itself: fastp quality trimming at Q25, MiXCR clonotype calling, in-frame beta chains only. Merged by CDR3 protein, the rows form single entries marked with the most common genes and DNA. Across this sample there are roughly 500,000 distinct CDR3 sequences, with 20% to 25% seen only once. The ten most abundant clones make up about 2.8% of the sample. This same sample was also taken into another study, of T cells expressing NK-cell markers. Per that second paper: The TCR beta cDNA libraries were made using 5'RACE template switching, a step that added both a universal primer site and unique molecular identifiers.

This material consisted of CD4+ T cells sorted from PBMCs, taken 12 days after vaccination. These receptor sequences come from a man aged 45-65 years who received an inactivated influenza vaccine. Donor details come from another sample of the same person, matched by shared clones.

This clonotype appeared a few times. This chain joins TRBV11-1 and TRBJ2-6; 8 positions agree with TRBD1. Germline CDR1 reads SGHAT; CDR2 reads FQDESV (reference sequence). The length of the CDR3 is 18 residues. J gave up 4 bases and V 1 base, and 9 bases lay outside the gene matches. CDR3 coding DNA: TGTGCCAGCAGCTTAGGATTGGACAGGGTGTCCGGGGCCAACGTCCTGACTTTC. Amino acids: CASSLGLDRVSGANVLTF.

The chain carries TRBV7-2 and TRBJ2-7; D is tentatively TRBD1 or TRBD2 (5 bases each). Germline CDR1 SGHTA, CDR2 FQGNSA. Trimming stripped 4 bases from V and 7 bases from J, with 14 bases between. CDR3 length: 13 residues. In nucleotides, the CDR3 is TGTGCCAGCAGCTCGGACGGGGCTCGGGAGCAGTACTTC. This sequence encodes CASSSDGAREQYF.

The chain links TRBV10-3 to TRBJ2-7, with a tentative D call TRBD1 (5 bases). This CDR3 region has 13 residues. The germline V gene has CDR1 ENHRY and CDR2 SYGVKD. V lost 10 bases to trimming and J lost 7 bases, with 20 bases between them. The CDR3 sequence is CATRDSTLWEQYF. CDR3 sequence (DNA): TGTGCCACCAGAGACAGTACTCTTTGGGAGCAGTACTTC.

The J gene is TRBJ2-5, the V gene TRBV5-1; 9 bases are a match to TRBD1. After removal of 3 bases from V and 5 bases from J, the junction contained 8 bases not matched to a gene. The CDR3 is made up of 15 amino acids. Germline-derived CDR1 and CDR2 are SGHRS and YFSETQ. The CDR3 protein is CASSSSTGGAETQYF. DNA of the CDR3: TGCGCCAGCAGCTCCTCGACAGGGGGGGCGGAGACCCAGTACTTC.

The chain is built from TRBV11-2 and TRBJ2-1, with 14 bases aligning to TRBD2. Per the germline V gene, CDR1 is SGHAT and CDR2 is FQNNGV. The CDR3 spans 18 residues. Trimming cost V 5 bases and J 5 bases; bases outside gene matches: 11. The CDR3 DNA follows: TGTGCCAGCAGCCCACGACTAGCGGGGGGGCCTGAGAACAATGAGCAGTTCTTC. This codes for CASSPRLAGGPENNEQFF.

The chain links TRBV29-1 to TRBJ2-5; TRBD2 aligns across 7 bases. The CDR3 is 13 amino acids. The J segment lost 5 bases and the V segment lost 1 base, leaving 4 bases of the junction unmatched. Germline CDR1 is SQVTM and CDR2 is ANQGSEA. The CDR3: CSVEGGRVETQYF. CDR3 DNA: TGCAGCGTTGAAGGAGGGAGGGTTGAGACCCAGTACTTC.

This clonotype appeared a few times. This sequence joins TRBV29-1 and TRBJ2-1; no reliable D call. V gave up 5 bases and J gave up 6 bases, with 14 bases separating them. The CDR3 length is 13 residues. Germline CDR1 reads SQVTM; CDR2 reads ANQGSEA. The CDR3 region is CSVLGRTTNEQFF. The CDR3 nucleotides read TGCAGCGTTCTTGGTCGCACCACCAATGAGCAGTTCTTC.

The chain carries TRBV5-6 and TRBJ1-5; 7 bases map to TRBD1. V gave up 4 bases and J gave up 4 bases; unmatched junction bases: 5. The CDR3 spans 14 residues. Germline CDR1 reads SGHDT; CDR2 reads YYEEEE. CDR3 bases: TGTGCCAGCAGCCAACGGACAGGTAATCAGCCCCAGCATTTT. Its translation: CASSQRTGNQPQHF.

This clonotype has just a few counts. The chain links TRBV20-1 to TRBJ1-5, with a weak D call TRBD1 (5 bases). Looked up from germline, CDR1 is DFQATT and CDR2 is SNEGSKA (reference sequence). The CDR3 contains 15 residues. The V gene lost 5 bases and the J gene lost 0 bases, with 14 bases spanning the gap. CDR3 sequence reads: CSAPPGRTSNQPQHF. The CDR3 nucleotides are TGCAGTGCTCCCCCGGGACGGACTAGCAATCAGCCCCAGCATTTT.

The chain couples TRBV3-1 to TRBJ2-1, with 9 nucleotides matching TRBD2. Germline lookup yields CDR1 LGHDT and CDR2 YNNKEL (reference sequence). The V and J ends lost 4 bases and 13 bases, in that order; junction bases with no gene match: 17. This CDR3 region has 16 residues. The CDR3 reads CASSLGGLASGQAQFF. As DNA, the CDR3 is TGTGCCAGCAGCCTTGGGGGACTAGCTTCTGGTCAGGCACAGTTCTTC.

This chain links TRBV11-2 with TRBJ2-7; tentative D call: TRBD1 (6 bases). Germline CDR1 reads SGHAT; CDR2 reads FQNNGV. The ends were cut back, 5 bases at V and 3 bases at J, with 20 bases in the middle. The CDR3 totals 16 residues. The CDR3 region is CASSPGMVGTSYEQYF. CDR3 in DNA: TGTGCCAGCAGCCCAGGTATGGTAGGGACAAGCTACGAGCAGTACTTC. Complete variable domain (other parts from reference TRBV11-2 and TRBJ2-7): EAGVAQSPRYKIIEKRQSVAFWCNPISGHATLYWYQQILGQGPKLLIQFQNNGVVDDSQLPKDRFSAERLKGVDSTLKIQPAKLEDSAVYLCASSPGMVGTSYEQYFGPGTRLTVT.